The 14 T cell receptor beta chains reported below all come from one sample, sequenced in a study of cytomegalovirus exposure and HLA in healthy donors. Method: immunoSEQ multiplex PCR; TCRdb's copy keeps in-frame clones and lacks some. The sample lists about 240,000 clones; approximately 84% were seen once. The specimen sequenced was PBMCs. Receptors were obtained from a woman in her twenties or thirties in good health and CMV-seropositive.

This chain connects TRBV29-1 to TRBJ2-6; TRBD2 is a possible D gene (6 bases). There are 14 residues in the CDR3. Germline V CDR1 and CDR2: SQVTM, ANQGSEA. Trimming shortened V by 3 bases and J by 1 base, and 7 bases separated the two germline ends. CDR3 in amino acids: CSVEEGSGANVLTF. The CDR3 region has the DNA TGCAGCGTTGAGGAGGGTTCTGGGGCCAACGTCCTGACTTTC. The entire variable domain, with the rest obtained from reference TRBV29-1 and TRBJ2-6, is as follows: SAVISQKPSRDICQRGTSLTIQCQVDSQVTMMFWYRQQPGQSLTLIATANQGSEATYESGFVIDKFPISRPNLTFSTLTVSNMSPEDSSIYLCSVEEGSGANVLTFGAGSRLTVL.

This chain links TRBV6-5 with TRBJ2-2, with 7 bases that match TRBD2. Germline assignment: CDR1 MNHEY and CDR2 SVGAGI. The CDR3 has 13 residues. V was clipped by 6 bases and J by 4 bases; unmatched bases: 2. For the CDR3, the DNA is TGTGCCAGCAGCTGGGGGGGCACCGGGGAGCTGTTTTTT. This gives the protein CASSWGGTGELFF.

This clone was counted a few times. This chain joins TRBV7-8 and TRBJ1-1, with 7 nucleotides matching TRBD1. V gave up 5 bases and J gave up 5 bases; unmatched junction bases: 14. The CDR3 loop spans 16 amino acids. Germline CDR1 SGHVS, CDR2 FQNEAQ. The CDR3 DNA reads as TGTGCCAGCAGCAGAACTACAGGGGCCAGGAGAACTGAAGCTTTCTTT. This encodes CASSRTTGARRTEAFF.

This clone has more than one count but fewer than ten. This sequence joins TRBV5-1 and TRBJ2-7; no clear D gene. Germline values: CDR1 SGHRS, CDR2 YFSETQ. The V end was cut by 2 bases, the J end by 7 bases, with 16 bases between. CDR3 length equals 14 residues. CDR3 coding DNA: TGCGCCAGCAGCTTAGAAGCGCCGGTAGAGGAGCAGTACTTC. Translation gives CASSLEAPVEEQYF.

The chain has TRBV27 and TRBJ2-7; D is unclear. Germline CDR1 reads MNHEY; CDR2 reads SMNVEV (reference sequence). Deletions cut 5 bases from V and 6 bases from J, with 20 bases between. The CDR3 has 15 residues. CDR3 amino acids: CASSPRPTSTSEQYF. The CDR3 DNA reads TGTGCCAGCAGTCCCCGGCCGACTTCGACTTCCGAGCAGTACTTC.

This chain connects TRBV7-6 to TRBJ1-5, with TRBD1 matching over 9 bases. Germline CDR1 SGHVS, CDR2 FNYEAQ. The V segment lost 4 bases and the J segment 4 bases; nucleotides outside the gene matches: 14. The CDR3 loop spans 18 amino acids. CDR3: CASSSQPGQGTVNQPQHF. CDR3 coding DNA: TGTGCCAGCAGCTCGCAACCCGGACAGGGGACGGTGAATCAGCCCCAGCATTTT.

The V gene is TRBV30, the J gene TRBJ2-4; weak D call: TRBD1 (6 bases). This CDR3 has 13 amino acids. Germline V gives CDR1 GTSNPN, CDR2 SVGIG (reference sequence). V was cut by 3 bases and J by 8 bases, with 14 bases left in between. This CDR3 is CAWSPGQADIQYF. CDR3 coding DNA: TGTGCCTGGAGCCCGGGACAAGCGGACATTCAGTACTTC.

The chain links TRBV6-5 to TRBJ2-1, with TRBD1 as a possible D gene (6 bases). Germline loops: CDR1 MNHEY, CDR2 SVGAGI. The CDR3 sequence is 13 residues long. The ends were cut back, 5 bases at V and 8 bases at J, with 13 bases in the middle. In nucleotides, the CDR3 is TGTGCCAGCAGTATGACAGGTGGGGATGAGCAGTTCTTC. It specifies CASSMTGGDEQFF.

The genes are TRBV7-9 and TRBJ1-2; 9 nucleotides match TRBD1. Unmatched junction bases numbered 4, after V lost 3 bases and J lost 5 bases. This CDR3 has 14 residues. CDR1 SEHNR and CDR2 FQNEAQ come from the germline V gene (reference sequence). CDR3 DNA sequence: TGTGCCAGCAGCTTCCTGACAGGGGGTTATGGCTACACCTTC. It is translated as CASSFLTGGYGYTF.

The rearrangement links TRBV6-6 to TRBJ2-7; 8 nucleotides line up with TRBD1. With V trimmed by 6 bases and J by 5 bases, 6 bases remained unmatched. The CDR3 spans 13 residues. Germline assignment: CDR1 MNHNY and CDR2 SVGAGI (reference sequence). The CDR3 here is CASRTSGGHEQYF. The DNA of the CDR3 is TGTGCCAGCAGGACCTCAGGGGGCCACGAGCAGTACTTC.

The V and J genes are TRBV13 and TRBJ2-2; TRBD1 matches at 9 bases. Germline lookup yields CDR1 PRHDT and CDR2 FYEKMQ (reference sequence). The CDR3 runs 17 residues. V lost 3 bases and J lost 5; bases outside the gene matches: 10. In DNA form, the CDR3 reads TGTGCCAGCAGCTTCCTAACAGGGGGCTTTCAAACCGGGGAGCTGTTTTTT. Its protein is CASSFLTGGFQTGELFF. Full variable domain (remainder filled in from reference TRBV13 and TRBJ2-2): AAGVIQSPRHLIKEKRETATLKCYPIPRHDTVYWYQQGPGQDPQFLISFYEKMQSDKGSIPDRFSAQQFSDYHSELNMSSLELGDSALYFCASSFLTGGFQTGELFFGEGSRLTVL.

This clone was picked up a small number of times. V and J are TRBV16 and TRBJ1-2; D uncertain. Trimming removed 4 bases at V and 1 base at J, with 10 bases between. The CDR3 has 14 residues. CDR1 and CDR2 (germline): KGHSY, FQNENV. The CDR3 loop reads CASSPQLSNYGYTF. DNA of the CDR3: TGTGCCAGCAGCCCCCAACTTAGTAACTATGGCTACACCTTC. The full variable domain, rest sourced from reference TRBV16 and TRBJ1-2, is GEEVAQTPKHLVRGEGQKAKLYCAPIKGHSYVFWYQQVLKNEFKFLISFQNENVFDETGMPKERFSAKCLPNSPCSLEIQATKLEDSAVYFCASSPQLSNYGYTFGSGTRLTVV.

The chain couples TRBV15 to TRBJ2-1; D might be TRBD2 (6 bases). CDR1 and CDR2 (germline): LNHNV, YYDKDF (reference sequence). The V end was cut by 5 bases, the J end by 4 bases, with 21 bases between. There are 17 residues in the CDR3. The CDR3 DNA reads TGTGCCACCAGCGGCTACACCGGGACTCTTGTTTACAATGAGCAGTTCTTC. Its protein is CATSGYTGTLVYNEQFF.

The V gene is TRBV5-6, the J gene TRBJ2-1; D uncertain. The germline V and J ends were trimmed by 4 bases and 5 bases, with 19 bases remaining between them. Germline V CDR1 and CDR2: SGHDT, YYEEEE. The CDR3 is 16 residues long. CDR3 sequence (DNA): TGTGCCAGCAGCCCTGAGGCGGAACCTCTCCACAATGAGCAGTTCTTC. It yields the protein CASSPEAEPLHNEQFF.